This TCR beta chain is drawn from a study of T cells after yellow fever vaccination (dated by TCRdb to the late 2010s). In terms of the full investigation: The SMART-Seq v4 Ultra Low Input RNA kit was used to prepare libraries from fractions with low cell numbers. To follow T-cell clones before and after primary and booster YFV17D yellow fever vaccination, bulk TCR alpha and beta repertoires were sequenced over time. Two healthy male donors made up the cohort, one aged 18 to 30 years and the other aged 30 to 40 years. Bulk PBMC replicates and cell subsets were isolated from blood drawn at multiple timepoints before and after both primary and secondary immunization. General study outcomes and caveats: A small share of clonotypes was detected in both CD4 and CD8 compartments, with the overlap likely arising from convergent recombination. Because abundant contaminating clonotypes from the bulk population could be contained in FACS-sorted repertoires, computational filtering was required. Most clones expanded after primary vaccination (approximately 96% of CD4 and 70% to 90% of CD8) were re-detected after the booster, suggesting that broad memory maintenance occurred. The secondary T-cell response was weaker than the primary response but faster, peaking on day 5 instead of day 15. Because the study included only a couple of donors, the extent to which the findings can be generalized is limited.

Notes on this clonotype: Its target antigen remains unknown. Nothing much larger sits one base from this clone, and base qualities are not available.

The treatment or condition label for this specimen denotes: live attenuated yellow fever vaccine strain. At every blood-draw timepoint, two biological replicates of bulk PBMCs were collected. PBMCs were isolated from peripheral blood using a standard Ficoll-Paque protocol. TriZol was used to extract RNA from bulk PBMCs, CD4 and CD8 fractions, and dextramer-positive and dextramer-negative fractions. From a lookup of the germline V gene, CDR1 and CDR2 are MNHEY and SVGEGT. The CDR3 covers 16 residues, taking in both the cysteine and the phenylalanine. The CDR3 DNA has 48 bases and is translated from base 1. From V the trimming removes 2 bases and from J it removes 5 bases, while the gene matches leave 8 bases of the junction unaccounted for. TCR cDNA was synthesized by 5'RACE template switching, through which a universal primer site and unique molecular identifiers were introduced. cDNA synthesis was primed from both the TCR alpha and TCR beta constant segments. Library amplification used two PCR steps, and the second PCR step added sample barcodes and sequencing adapters. Libraries were sequenced on Illumina HiSeq 2500 (2x100 bp) or NovaSeq (2x150 bp). Turning to the authors' computational methods: Demultiplexing of reads and collapsing into UMI consensus sequences were performed with MIGEC, and V(D)J alignment was carried out with MiXCR. Vaccine-responding clonotypes were identified with edgeR using replicate PBMC samples, with FDR below 0.01 and a log2 fold change above 5 up to day 15 being required. Bulk clonotypes were assigned CD4 or CD8 identity according to which sequenced CD4 or CD8 repertoire held them at higher abundance. The public sequencing data were trimmed at Q25 with fastp and processed into clonotypes with MiXCR by TCRdb, which kept only in-frame beta chains. A single entry per CDR3 protein holds the most common genes and DNA from its merged rows. TCRdb, not the original authors, processed these V and J calls. Within this sample are roughly 300,000 distinct CDR3 sequences, with around 8.1% of them counted one time only. The ten top clones hold around 17% of the sample.

The receptor was derived from a young man who received the YFV17D yellow fever vaccine. The starting material was PBMCs, obtained roughly 46 days after the first yellow fever vaccination. Recombination linked TRBV6-2 or TRBV6-3 to TRBJ1-5; TRBD1 aligns with 8 central bases. The encoded CDR3 is CASSYRGTGADQPQHF. Read as DNA, the sequence is TGTGCCAGCAGTTACAGGGGGACAGGAGCCGATCAGCCCCAGCATTTT.